One sample yielded the 7 T cell receptor beta chains listed below, sequenced in a study of cytomegalovirus exposure and HLA in healthy donors. The PCR employed 60 Vbeta primers together with 13 Jbeta primers. Method: immunoSEQ multiplex PCR; TCRdb's copy keeps in-frame clones and lacks some. The data show 140,000 to 150,000 clones, 70% to 80% seen once. Sequenced input: PBMCs. These receptors were obtained from a woman younger than 35 in good health and CMV-seropositive.

V is TRBV6-4 and J is TRBJ2-3, with 8 nucleotides matching TRBD2. This CDR3 contains 16 residues. V lost 2 bases and J lost 3; bases outside the gene matches: 7. Germline V gives CDR1 MRHNA, CDR2 SNTAGT. The CDR3 loop is CASSDRPGLGTDTQYF. DNA for the CDR3: TGTGCCAGCAGTGACCGACCGGGACTAGGGACAGATACGCAGTATTTT.

CDR3 sequence reads: CASSSRTGIEETQYF. Written as DNA, the CDR3 is TGTGCCAGCAGCTCGCGAACAGGGATCGAGGAGACCCAGTACTTC. This chain links TRBV7-8 with TRBJ2-5, with D possibly matching TRBD1 (6 bases). This CDR3 region has 15 residues. V lost 4 bases and J 5 bases, leaving 17 bases between the germline ends. CDR1 and CDR2 from the germline V gene are SGHVS and FQNEAQ.

V and J are TRBV27 and TRBJ1-5, with 10 nucleotides matching TRBD1. The CDR3 loop spans 15 amino acids. CDR1 is MNHEY and CDR2 is SMNVEV in the germline V gene (reference sequence). The junction had 8 bases not matched to a gene; V was cut back by 7 bases and J by 5 bases. The CDR3, as DNA: TGTGCCAGCACATCCGGGACAGGGGACGATCAGCCCCAGCATTTT. It codes for CASTSGTGDDQPQHF.

The chain uses TRBV6-6 and TRBJ1-1, with D hard to call. Germline V CDR1 and CDR2: MNHNY, SVGAGI (reference sequence). Trimming left V 2 bases short and J 6 bases short, with 10 bases between. This CDR3 region has 13 residues. The CDR3 loop is CASSYGGIAEAFF. The CDR3 nucleotides are TGTGCCAGCAGTTACGGAGGTATCGCTGAAGCTTTCTTT.

V gene TRBV19 combines with J gene TRBJ1-1; tentative D call: TRBD1 (5 bases). V was cut by 3 bases and J by 1 base, with 9 bases left in between. The CDR3 is 14 amino acids. Germline CDR1 is LNHDA and CDR2 is SQIVND (reference sequence). The CDR3 region is CASSILQGNTEAFF. CDR3 nucleotides: TGTGCCAGTAGTATTCTGCAGGGGAACACTGAAGCTTTCTTT.

In this sample, this clone turned up once. The rearrangement links TRBV7-2 to TRBJ2-1; no firm D call. The CDR3 loop spans 15 amino acids. Trimming removed 2 bases from V and 0 bases from J, with 8 bases in between. Germline values: CDR1 SGHTA, CDR2 FQGNSA. The CDR3 sequence: CASSLFTASYNEQFF. CDR3 nucleotide sequence: TGTGCCAGCAGCTTATTTACTGCCTCCTACAATGAGCAGTTCTTC. Supplemented by reference TRBV7-2 and TRBJ2-1, the full variable domain reads GAGVSQSPSNKVTEKGKDVELRCDPISGHTALYWYRQSLGQGLEFLIYFQGNSAPDKSGLPSDRFSAERTGGSVSTLTIQRTQQEDSAVYLCASSLFTASYNEQFFGPGTRLTVL.

J is TRBJ2-7 and V is TRBV5-1; D call uncertain. The CDR3 is 12 residues long. V lost 4 bases and J lost 3, with 8 bases in between. Germline CDR1 is SGHRS and CDR2 is YFSETQ. The CDR3 here is CASSETDYEQYF. As DNA, the CDR3 is TGCGCCAGCAGCGAAACAGACTACGAGCAGTACTTC.